The 2 T cell receptor beta chains listed next were all sequenced from one sample in a study of CD8 T cells in Susac syndrome. An input of about 0.45 to 1 ug of RNA was subjected to reverse transcription using random hexamers. A single record per CDR3 protein comes from TCRdb applying MiXCR to the immunoSEQ multiplex PCR reads. The sample contains approximately 80,000 distinct CDR3 sequences, roughly 94% of which appear only once. The specimen sequenced was CD8+ T cells from PBMCs. These receptors were collected from a human donor with Susac syndrome.

This clonotype occurred a few times. The CDR3 sequence: CASSPGLEAFF. The CDR3 nucleotides read TGTGCCAGCAGTCCTGGCCTAGAAGCTTTCTTT. J is TRBJ1-1 and V is TRBV6-5; D remains ambiguous. There are 11 residues in the CDR3. Trimming took 5 bases from V and 8 from J, leaving 9 bases between them. CDR1 and CDR2 (germline): MNHEY, SVGAGI.

This clonotype has a single count. The V and J genes are TRBV30 and TRBJ2-1, with 7 bases fitting TRBD1. Trimming took 6 bases from V and 1 from J; bases not matched to a gene: 3. The length of the CDR3 is 13 residues. Germline loops: CDR1 GTSNPN, CDR2 SVGIG (reference sequence). For the CDR3, the DNA is TGTGCCTGCCGGGACAGTTCCTACAATGAGCAGTTCTTC. It encodes CACRDSSYNEQFF.